The 13 T cell receptor beta chains presented below share a single source sample, sequenced in a study of siplizumab effects on memory and regulatory T cells. Cocultured for about 6 days at 37°C were the mixed lymphocyte reaction cells. These receptors' antigens are unknown. Here immunoSEQ multiplex PCR was the method, and the copy in TCRdb shows in-frame clones only, minus some. The sample yields 9,900 or so clones, just over 45% seen once. The specimen sequenced was CFSE-low (dividing) CD4+ T cells sorted from an allogeneic mixed lymphocyte reaction. All receptors come from a human donor in good health; the cells came from an allogeneic mixed lymphocyte reaction.

The chain uses TRBV9 and TRBJ2-1; 9 bases map to TRBD2. Trimming at V came to 4 bases and at J to 1 base, leaving 18 bases not matched to a gene. This CDR3 is 20 amino acids long. Germline V CDR1 and CDR2: SGDLS, YYNGEE. The CDR3 reads CASSPQDPLSGRISYNEQFF. For the CDR3, the DNA is TGTGCCAGCAGCCCCCAGGACCCTCTCAGCGGGAGGATTTCCTACAATGAGCAGTTCTTC.

V is TRBV25-1 and J is TRBJ1-6; 8 positions agree with TRBD1. The germline V gene encodes CDR1 MGHDK and CDR2 SYGVNS. V was clipped by 6 bases and J by 8 bases; unmatched bases: 9. The CDR3 covers 15 residues. The CDR3 is CASSQPGTGDSPLHF. The CDR3 bases are TGTGCCAGCAGCCAACCCGGGACAGGTGATTCACCCCTCCACTTT.

The chain uses TRBV27 and TRBJ2-7; the match to TRBD2 covers 9 bases. This CDR3 region has 14 residues. The V segment lost 6 bases and the J segment 2 bases; nucleotides outside the gene matches: 5. Looked up from germline, CDR1 is MNHEY and CDR2 is SMNVEV (reference sequence). CDR3 nucleotides: TGTGCCAGCAGGTTTAGCGGGAGACCCTACGAGCAGTACTTC. Amino acid sequence: CASRFSGRPYEQYF.

The chain has TRBV14 and TRBJ1-1; D is perhaps TRBD1 (5 bases). The CDR3 totals 15 residues. Trimming shortened V by 4 bases and J by 0 bases, and 12 bases separated the two germline ends. CDR1 and CDR2 from the germline V gene are SGHDN and FVKESK. This CDR3 is CASSPGGSLNTEAFF. The CDR3 coding sequence is TGTGCCAGCAGCCCGGGGGGGAGTTTGAACACTGAAGCTTTCTTT.

The chain uses TRBV7-3 and TRBJ2-3, with D perhaps TRBD2 (5 bases). CDR3 size: 16 residues. Trimming pared 5 bases from V and 0 bases from J, leaving 15 bases between. Germline values: CDR1 SGHTA, CDR2 FQGTGA. CDR3 residues: CASSPYSGPSTDTQYF. DNA of the CDR3: TGTGCCAGCAGCCCCTACAGCGGACCTAGCACAGATACGCAGTATTTT.

The CDR3 region has the DNA TGTGCCAGCTCACCCCGGGACACTTACGAGCAGTACTTC. Amino acids: CASSPRDTYEQYF. The chain recombines TRBV18 with TRBJ2-7; D may be TRBD1 (6 bases). This CDR3 comprises 13 residues. CDR1 and CDR2 from the germline V gene are KGHSH and LQKENI. V dropped 3 bases and J dropped 4 bases, with 10 bases sitting between them.

The V gene is TRBV7-2, the J gene TRBJ1-6, with 7 nucleotides matching TRBD1. V trimming: 4 bases; J trimming: 10 bases; junction bases outside the gene matches: 13. The germline V gene has CDR1 SGHTA and CDR2 FQGNSA. The CDR3 length is 16 residues. The CDR3 sequence: CASSSQPGRQGSPLHF. The CDR3 DNA is TGTGCCAGCAGCTCTCAACCAGGGAGACAGGGATCACCCCTCCACTTT.

This clone was observed a handful of times. The V gene is TRBV11-2, the J gene TRBJ2-3, with 8 positions matching TRBD1. Trimming at V came to 4 bases and at J to 3 bases, leaving 12 bases not matched to a gene. This CDR3 is 17 amino acids long. Germline values: CDR1 SGHAT, CDR2 FQNNGV. Here the CDR3 DNA reads TGTGCCAGCAGCTATTACAGGGGGATGGGTTGGACAGATACGCAGTATTTT. It is translated as CASSYYRGMGWTDTQYF.

This clone is judged medium-sized (0.01 to 0.1%). The rearrangement joins TRBV6-1 to TRBJ1-2; D ambiguous. From germline, CDR1 is MNHNS and CDR2 SASEGT. The V end lost 1 base, the J end lost 4 bases, and 7 bases lay between the germline ends. CDR3 size: 13 residues. The CDR3 reads CASSEEVVYGYTF. CDR3 sequence (DNA): TGTGCCAGCAGTGAAGAGGTGGTCTATGGCTACACCTTC.

This clone is categorized as medium-sized. The chain couples TRBV5-1 to TRBJ2-5; the D is unclear. Trimming left V 0 bases short and J 4 bases short, with 10 bases between. The CDR3 sequence is 14 residues long. In germline, CDR1 is SGHRS, CDR2 YFSETQ. CDR3 nucleotides: TGCGCCAGCAGCTTGGAGGGAAGTAGAGAGACCCAGTACTTC. As protein: CASSLEGSRETQYF. Complete variable domain (other parts from reference TRBV5-1 and TRBJ2-5): KAGVTQTPRYLIKTRGQQVTLSCSPISGHRSVSWYQQTPGQGLQFLFEYFSETQRNKGNFPGRFSGRQFSNSRSEMNVSTLELGDSALYLCASSLEGSRETQYFGPGTRLLVL.

This chain connects TRBV10-1 to TRBJ2-7; 9 positions agree with TRBD2. The germline CDR1 and CDR2 sequences are WNHNN and SYGVQD (reference sequence). J lost 1 base, V lost 2 bases, and 3 bases had no gene match. The CDR3 has 15 amino acids. The CDR3 bases are TGCGCCAGCAGTGAGGGTACTAGCGGGTCCTACGAGCAGTACTTC. This gives the protein CASSEGTSGSYEQYF.

CDR3 sequence reads: CASSLVQGAKTQYF. CDR3 DNA: TGTGCCAGCAGTTTGGTACAGGGGGCAAAGACCCAGTACTTC. The chain has TRBV28 and TRBJ2-5, with TRBD1 matching 9 bases. The V and J ends lost 3 bases and 6 bases, in that order; junction bases with no gene match: 5. CDR1 is MDHEN, CDR2 SYDVKM, per germline. The CDR3 loop spans 14 amino acids.

The chain combines TRBV28 with TRBJ2-2; 9 bases are shared with TRBD1. Germline-derived CDR1 and CDR2 are MDHEN and SYDVKM. The junction had 5 bases not matched to a gene; V was cut back by 10 bases and J by 5 bases. The CDR3 runs to 13 residues. CDR3 in DNA: TGTGCCACCAGACAGGGGGGTACCGGGGAGCTGTTTTTT. Translating it yields CATRQGGTGELFF. The full variable domain, its missing parts supplied by reference TRBV28 and TRBJ2-2, is DVKVTQSSRYLVKRTGEKVFLECVQDMDHENMFWYRQDPGLGLRLIYFSYDVKMKEKGDIPEGYSVSREKKERFSLILESASTNQTSMYLCATRQGGTGELFFGEGSRLTVL.